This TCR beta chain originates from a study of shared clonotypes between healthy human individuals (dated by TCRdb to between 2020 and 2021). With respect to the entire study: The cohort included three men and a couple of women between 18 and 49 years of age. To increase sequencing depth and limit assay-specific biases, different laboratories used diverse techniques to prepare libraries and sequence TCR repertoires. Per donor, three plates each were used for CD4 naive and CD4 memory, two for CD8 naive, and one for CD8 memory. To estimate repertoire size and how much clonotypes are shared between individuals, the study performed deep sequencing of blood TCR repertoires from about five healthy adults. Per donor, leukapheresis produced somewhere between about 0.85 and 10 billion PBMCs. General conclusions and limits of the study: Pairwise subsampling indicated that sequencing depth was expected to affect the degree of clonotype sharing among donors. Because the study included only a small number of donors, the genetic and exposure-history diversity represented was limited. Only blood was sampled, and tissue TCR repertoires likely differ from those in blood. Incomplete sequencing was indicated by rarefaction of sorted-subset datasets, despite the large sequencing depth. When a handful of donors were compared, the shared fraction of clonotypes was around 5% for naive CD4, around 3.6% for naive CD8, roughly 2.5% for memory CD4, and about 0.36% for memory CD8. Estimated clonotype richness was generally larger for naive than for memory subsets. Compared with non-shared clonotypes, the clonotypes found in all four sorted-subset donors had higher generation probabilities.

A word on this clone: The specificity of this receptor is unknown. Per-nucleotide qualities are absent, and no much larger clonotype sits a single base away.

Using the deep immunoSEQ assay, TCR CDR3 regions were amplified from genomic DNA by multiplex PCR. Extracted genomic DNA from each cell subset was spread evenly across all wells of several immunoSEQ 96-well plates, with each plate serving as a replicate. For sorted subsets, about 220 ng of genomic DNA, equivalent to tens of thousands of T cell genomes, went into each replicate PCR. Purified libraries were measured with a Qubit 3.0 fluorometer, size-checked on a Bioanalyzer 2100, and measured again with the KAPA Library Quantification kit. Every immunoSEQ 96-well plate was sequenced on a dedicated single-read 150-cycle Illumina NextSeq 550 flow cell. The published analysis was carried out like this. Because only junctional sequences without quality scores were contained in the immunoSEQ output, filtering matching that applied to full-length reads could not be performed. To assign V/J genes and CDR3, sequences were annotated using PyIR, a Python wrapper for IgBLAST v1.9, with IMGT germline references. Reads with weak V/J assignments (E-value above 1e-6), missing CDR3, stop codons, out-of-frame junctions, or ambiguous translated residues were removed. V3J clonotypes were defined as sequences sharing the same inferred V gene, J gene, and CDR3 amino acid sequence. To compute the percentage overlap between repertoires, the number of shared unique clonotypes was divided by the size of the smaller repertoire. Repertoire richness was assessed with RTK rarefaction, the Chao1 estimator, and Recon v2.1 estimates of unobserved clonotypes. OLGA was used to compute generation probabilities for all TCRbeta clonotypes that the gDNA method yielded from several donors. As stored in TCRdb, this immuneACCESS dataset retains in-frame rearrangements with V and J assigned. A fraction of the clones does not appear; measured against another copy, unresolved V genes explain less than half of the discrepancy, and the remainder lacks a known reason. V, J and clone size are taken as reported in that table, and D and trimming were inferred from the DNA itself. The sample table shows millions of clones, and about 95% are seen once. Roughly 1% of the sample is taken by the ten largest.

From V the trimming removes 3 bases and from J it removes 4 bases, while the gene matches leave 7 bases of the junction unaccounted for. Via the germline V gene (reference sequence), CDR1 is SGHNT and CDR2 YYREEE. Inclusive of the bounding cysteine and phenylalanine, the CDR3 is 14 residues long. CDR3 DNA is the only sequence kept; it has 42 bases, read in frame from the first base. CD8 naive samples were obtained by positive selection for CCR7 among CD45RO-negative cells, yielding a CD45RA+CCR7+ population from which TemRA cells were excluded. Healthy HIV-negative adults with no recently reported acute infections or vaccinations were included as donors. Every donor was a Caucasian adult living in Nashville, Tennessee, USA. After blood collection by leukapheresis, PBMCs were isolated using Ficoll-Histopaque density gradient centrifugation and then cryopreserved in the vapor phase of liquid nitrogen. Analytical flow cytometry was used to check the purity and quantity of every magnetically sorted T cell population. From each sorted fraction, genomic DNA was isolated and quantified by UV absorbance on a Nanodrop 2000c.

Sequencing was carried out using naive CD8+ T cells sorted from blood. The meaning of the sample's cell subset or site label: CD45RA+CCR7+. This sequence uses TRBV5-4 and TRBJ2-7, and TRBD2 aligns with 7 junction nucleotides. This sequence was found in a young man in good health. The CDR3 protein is CASSSIGGGYEQYF. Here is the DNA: TGTGCCAGCAGCTCGATCGGGGGAGGGTACGAGCAGTACTTC.